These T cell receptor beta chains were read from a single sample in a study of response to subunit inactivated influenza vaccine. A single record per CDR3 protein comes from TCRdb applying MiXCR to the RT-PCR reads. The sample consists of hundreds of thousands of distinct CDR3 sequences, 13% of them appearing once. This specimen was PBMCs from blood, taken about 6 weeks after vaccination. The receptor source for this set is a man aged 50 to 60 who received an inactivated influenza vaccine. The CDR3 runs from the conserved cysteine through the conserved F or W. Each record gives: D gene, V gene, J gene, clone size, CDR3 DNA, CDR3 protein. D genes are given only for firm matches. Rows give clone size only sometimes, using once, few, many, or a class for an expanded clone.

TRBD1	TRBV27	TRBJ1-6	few	TGTGCCAGCAGTTTACCTGGACAGGGGAAGGATTCACCCCTCCACTTT	CASSLPGQGKDSPLHF
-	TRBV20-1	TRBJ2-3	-	TGCAGTGCTAGAATCAGAAAAAAAAAGATATTTGGAGATACGCAGTATTTT	CSARIRKKKIFGDTQYF
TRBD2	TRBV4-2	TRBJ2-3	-	TGTGCCAGCAGCCAGCGCGGGAGAGGGGGCACAGATACGCAGTATTTT	CASSQRGRGGTDTQYF
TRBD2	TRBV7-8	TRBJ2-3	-	TGTGCCAGCAGCTTAGCGGGCGGGGGGTCAGATACGCAGTATTTT	CASSLAGGGSDTQYF
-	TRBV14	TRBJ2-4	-	TGTGCCAGCAGCCTGTCGGGCTGGGACCAGTACTTC	CASSLSGWDQYF
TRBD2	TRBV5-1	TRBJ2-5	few	TGCGCCAGCAGCTTCGGGGGGAGAGCCTACCAAGAGACCCAGTACTTC	CASSFGGRAYQETQYF
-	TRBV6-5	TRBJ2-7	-	TGTGCCAGCAGTTACGGGCAGAGGGTTTCCTACGAGCAGTACTTC	CASSYGQRVSYEQYF
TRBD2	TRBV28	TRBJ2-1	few	TGTGCCAGCAAGGGATTACGGGGAGGGCCGGGGAGCTACAATGAGCAGTTCTTC	CASKGLRGGPGSYNEQFF
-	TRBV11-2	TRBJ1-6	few	TGTGCCAGCAGCTTAGAGGACAGAAATAATTCACCCCTCCACTTT	CASSLEDRNNSPLHF
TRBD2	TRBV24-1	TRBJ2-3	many	TGTGCCACCAGTGACACTAGCGGGAGTAGGGCAGATACGCAGTATTTT	CATSDTSGSRADTQYF
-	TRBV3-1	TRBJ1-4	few	TGTGCCAGCAGCGAACTCGACACCGCCGAAAAACTGTTTTTT	CASSELDTAEKLFF
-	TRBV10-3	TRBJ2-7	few	TGTGCCATCAGTGAGGGGGACCGATACGTCCTACGAGAGCAGTACTTC	CAISEGDRYVLREQYF
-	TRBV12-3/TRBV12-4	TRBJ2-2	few	TGTGCCAGCAGTTTTTGGGGAGCGGGCACCGGGGAGCTGTTTTTT	CASSFWGAGTGELFF
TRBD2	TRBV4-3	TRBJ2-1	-	TGCGCCAGCAGCCAAGAACCGAGGTCGGGGGGGGGAAATGAGCAGTTCTTC	CASSQEPRSGGGNEQFF
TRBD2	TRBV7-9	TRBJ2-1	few	TGTGCCAGCAGCCCTGGGACTAGCGGACACTACAATGAGCAGTTCTTC	CASSPGTSGHYNEQFF
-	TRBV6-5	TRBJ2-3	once	TGTGCCAGCAGTTTTGGACAGAAGGCAGATACGCAGTATTTT	CASSFGQKADTQYF
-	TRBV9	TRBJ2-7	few	TGTGCCAGCAGCCCACAAGGGACTGGAAGGATGGTGCAGTACTTC	CASSPQGTGRMVQYF
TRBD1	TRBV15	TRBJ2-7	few	TGTGCCACCAGGGGATACAGGGGTGGAGGTTACGAGCAGTACTTC	CATRGYRGGGYEQYF
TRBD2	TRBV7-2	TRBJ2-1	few	TGTGCCAGCAGCTACGGACTAGCGGGGGTGGATCGGAATGAGCAGTTCTTC	CASSYGLAGVDRNEQFF
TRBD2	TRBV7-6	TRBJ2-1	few	TGTGCCAGCAGCGTGAGCGGGGCTCTGAGCTCCTACAATGAGCAGTTCTTC	CASSVSGALSSYNEQFF
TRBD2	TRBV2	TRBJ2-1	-	TGTACCTTCAGTTTCCAGCTAAGCGGGGGCAAATACAATGAGCAGTTCTTC	CTFSFQLSGGKYNEQFF
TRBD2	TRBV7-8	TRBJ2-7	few	TGTGCCAGCAGCTTAGTTGCGGGGGGCCTGCAGTACTTC	CASSLVAGGLQYF
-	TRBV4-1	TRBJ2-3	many	TGCGCCAGCAGCCAATTCTGGGACGGTAGCACAGATACGCAGTATTTT	CASSQFWDGSTDTQYF
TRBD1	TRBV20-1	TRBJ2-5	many	TGCAGTGCGCGAGGGGACAGGGTGGTAGAGACCCAGTACTTC	CSARGDRVVETQYF
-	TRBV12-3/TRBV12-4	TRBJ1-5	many	TGTGCCAGCAGTTTATGGCATAGCGGACAGCCCCAGCATTTT	CASSLWHSGQPQHF
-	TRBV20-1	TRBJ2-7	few	TGCAGTGCTCGTAGAGGTCCCGCCCTTACGATGGAGCAGTACTTC	CSARRGPALTMEQYF
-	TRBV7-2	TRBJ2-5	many	TGTGCCAGCAGCTTATCGCAGACCCAGTACTTC	CASSLSQTQYF
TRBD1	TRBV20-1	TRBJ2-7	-	TGCAGTGCTAGTCTAAGGACAGGGACCTCCTACGAGCAGTACTTC	CSASLRTGTSYEQYF
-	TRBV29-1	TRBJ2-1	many	TGCAGCGTTGTGGGGATAGGGGCCCGGCTGTACAATGAGCAGTTCTTC	CSVVGIGARLYNEQFF
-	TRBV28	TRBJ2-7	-	TGTGCCAGCCGGCACAGCTCCTACGAGCAGTACTTC	CASRHSSYEQYF
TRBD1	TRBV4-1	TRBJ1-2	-	TGCGCCAGCAGCCAGACAGGGGCCGTCGACTTCTATGGCTACACCTTC	CASSQTGAVDFYGYTF
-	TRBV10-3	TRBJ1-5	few	TGTGCCATCGGGGCAGGGAGGGGCAATCAGCCCCAGCATTTT	CAIGAGRGNQPQHF
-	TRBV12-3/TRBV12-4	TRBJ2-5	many	TGTGCCAGCAGTTTCCCCGACAGGCAAGAGACCCAGTACTTC	CASSFPDRQETQYF
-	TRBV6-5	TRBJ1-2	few	TGTGCCAGCAGTTCCGGCCTAGAGAGGGACTATGGCTACACCTTC	CASSSGLERDYGYTF
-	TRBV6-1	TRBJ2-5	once	TGTGCCAGCAGCCCCGGGACAGAGGAGCGGGGCTGGCCAAAAGAGACCCAGTACTTC	CASSPGTEERGWPKETQYF
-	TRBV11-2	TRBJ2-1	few	TGTGCCAGCAGCGGAGGGGGTAACGATGAGCAGTTCTTC	CASSGGGNDEQFF
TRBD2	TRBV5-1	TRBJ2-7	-	TGCGCCAGCAGCCCGCCTAGCGGGAGGGCCAACGAGCAGTACTTC	CASSPPSGRANEQYF
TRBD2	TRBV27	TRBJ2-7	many	TGTGCCAGCAGACCGATGACTAGCGGAACCTACGAGCAGTACTTC	CASRPMTSGTYEQYF
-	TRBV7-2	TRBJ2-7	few	TGTGCCAGCAGCCGAGACAGATCCGGATCCTACGAGCAGTACTTC	CASSRDRSGSYEQYF
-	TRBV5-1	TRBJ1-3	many	TGCGCCAGCAGCTTCACCCCACCCCCTGGAAACACCATATATTTT	CASSFTPPPGNTIYF
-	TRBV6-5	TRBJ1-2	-	TGTGCCAGCAGTTACGGCCGGGGCGGAAGAGACTATGGCTACACCTTC	CASSYGRGGRDYGYTF
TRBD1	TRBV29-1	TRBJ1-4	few	TGCAGCGTGGGGACAGGGCTTGAAAAACTGTTTTTT	CSVGTGLEKLFF
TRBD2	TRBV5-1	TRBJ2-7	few	TGCGCCAGCAGCTTGGGGGGACTAGCGGGAGCCCCCTTATCGGGGCAGTACTTC	CASSLGGLAGAPLSGQYF
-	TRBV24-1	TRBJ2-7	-	TGTGCCGTCAGTCCGATCGGGGAGCAGTACTTC	CAVSPIGEQYF
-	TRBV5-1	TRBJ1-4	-	TGCGCCAGCAGCTGGGCAACAGGAGAAAAACTGTTTTTT	CASSWATGEKLFF
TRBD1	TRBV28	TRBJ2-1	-	TGTGCCAGCAGTCATCCCTACAGGGGGACCTACAATGAGCAGTTCTTC	CASSHPYRGTYNEQFF
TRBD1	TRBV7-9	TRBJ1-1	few	TGTGCCTCAGAGCCAGACAGGGCCACTGAAGCTTTCTTT	CASEPDRATEAFF
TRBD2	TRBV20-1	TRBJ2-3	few	TGCAGTGCTAGCTTGCTAGCGGGGGGGGGCAAAGATACGCAGTATTTT	CSASLLAGGGKDTQYF
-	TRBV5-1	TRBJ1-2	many	TGCGCCAGCAGCTTAAGTGGTCACGGGGGCTACACCTTC	CASSLSGHGGYTF
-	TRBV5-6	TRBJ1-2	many	TGTGCCAGCAGCCGAGGGCAGGGACGGGACTATGGCTACACCTTC	CASSRGQGRDYGYTF
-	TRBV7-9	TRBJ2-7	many	TGTGCCAGCAGCCAGGGGATGGTCGAGCAGTACTTC	CASSQGMVEQYF
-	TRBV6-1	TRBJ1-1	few	TGTGCCACCAAGTCACAGTCGAACACTGAAGCTTTCTTT	CATKSQSNTEAFF
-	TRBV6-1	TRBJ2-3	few	TGTGCCAGCAGCGGGGGACAGATCACAGATACGCAGTATTTT	CASSGGQITDTQYF